Listed below are T cell receptor beta chains from one sample, sequenced in a study of T cell responses to AZD1222 COVID-19 vaccine. Some clones are missing from TCRdb's copy, which holds only in-frame ones; the method was immunoSEQ multiplex PCR. The sample consists of over 140,000 clones, over 85% of them appearing once. The starting material was peripheral blood, obtained on day 0 of AZD1222 vaccination. All receptors derive from an adult in good health. The CDR3 runs from the conserved cysteine through the conserved F or W. Each record gives: D gene, V gene, CDR3 length, J gene, clone size, CDR3 DNA, CDR3 protein. D genes are given only for firm matches. The size field is filled for only some rows; it gives once, few, many or a size class.

D: .
V: TRBV18
length: 13
J: TRBJ2-1
size: .
DNA: TGTGCCAGCTCACATCGCGGCGACAATGAGCAGTTCTTC
CDR3: CASSHRGDNEQFF

D: .
V: TRBV28
length: 13
J: TRBJ2-2
size: .
DNA: TGTGCCAGCAGTTTATCAGGTGCCGGGGAGCTGTTTTTT
CDR3: CASSLSGAGELFF

D: .
V: TRBV25-1
length: 11
J: TRBJ1-4
size: .
DNA: TGTGCCAGCAGTTCAGATGAAAAACTGTTTTTT
CDR3: CASSSDEKLFF

D: .
V: TRBV7-2
length: 16
J: TRBJ2-5
size: .
DNA: TGTGCCAGCAGCTTCATCATGGGAGGGGGAGGGGAGACCCAGTACTTC
CDR3: CASSFIMGGGGETQYF

D: .
V: TRBV4-2
length: 14
J: TRBJ2-1
size: .
DNA: TGTGCCAGCAGCCAAGATGGTGAAGCGAGTAGGCAGTTCTTC
CDR3: CASSQDGEASRQFF

D: .
V: TRBV7-2
length: 15
J: TRBJ2-5
size: .
DNA: TGTGCCAGCAGCTTAGGCGGGGTCCTTCAAGAGACCCAGTACTTC
CDR3: CASSLGGVLQETQYF

D: .
V: TRBV6-5
length: 14
J: TRBJ1-5
size: .
DNA: TGTGCCAGCAGAGGGTCCAATAGCAATCAGCCCCAGCATTTT
CDR3: CASRGSNSNQPQHF

D: .
V: TRBV13
length: 14
J: TRBJ2-7
size: .
DNA: TGTGCCAGCAGCTTAGCGGGGGCGACCTACGAGCAGTACTTC
CDR3: CASSLAGATYEQYF

D: .
V: TRBV7-8
length: 15
J: TRBJ1-1
size: once
DNA: TGTGCCAGCAGCTTGGTCGGCCAGGCGAACACTGAAGCTTTCTTT
CDR3: CASSLVGQANTEAFF

D: TRBD1
V: TRBV7-9
length: 16
J: TRBJ1-1
size: .
DNA: TGTGCCAGCAGCTTCCCGACAGGGATCTTTTACACTGAAGCTTTCTTT
CDR3: CASSFPTGIFYTEAFF

D: TRBD1
V: TRBV6-1
length: 16
J: TRBJ1-2
size: .
DNA: TGTGCCAGCAGTGAAACCTGGGGACAGGGAGTCTATGGCTACACCTTC
CDR3: CASSETWGQGVYGYTF

D: .
V: TRBV12-5
length: 15
J: TRBJ1-1
size: .
DNA: TGTGCTAGTGGTCGAGCGGGACCGCTGAACACTGAAGCTTTCTTT
CDR3: CASGRAGPLNTEAFF

D: TRBD1
V: TRBV7-2
length: 14
J: TRBJ1-1
size: .
DNA: TGTGCCAGCAGCTTAAACAGGGGGAACACTGAAGCTTTCTTT
CDR3: CASSLNRGNTEAFF

D: .
V: TRBV2
length: 13
J: TRBJ1-5
size: .
DNA: TGTGCCAGCAAAATATATAGCAATCAGCCCCAGCATTTT
CDR3: CASKIYSNQPQHF

D: TRBD1
V: TRBV24-1
length: 14
J: TRBJ1-6
size: .
DNA: TGTGCCACCAGTGATCGGGACAGTGGCTCACCCCTCCACTTT
CDR3: CATSDRDSGSPLHF

D: .
V: TRBV7-9
length: 12
J: TRBJ2-1
size: .
DNA: TGTGCCAGCAGGGTTGGGGTCAATGAGCAGTTCTTC
CDR3: CASRVGVNEQFF

D: .
V: TRBV27
length: 16
J: TRBJ1-3
size: .
DNA: TGTGCCAGCAGTTTAAGGCGCCCGGCGGGAGGAAACACCATATATTTT
CDR3: CASSLRRPAGGNTIYF

D: .
V: TRBV5-4
length: 16
J: TRBJ2-5
size: once
DNA: TGTGCCAGCAGCTTGGAGGGCAGGGGATACCAAGAGACCCAGTACTTC
CDR3: CASSLEGRGYQETQYF

D: TRBD2
V: TRBV7-9
length: 17
J: TRBJ2-1
size: .
DNA: TGTGCCAGCAGCAAAGCCGTAGAACTAGCGGGGCGAGGTGTGCAGTTCTTC
CDR3: CASSKAVELAGRGVQFF

D: .
V: TRBV7-8
length: 15
J: TRBJ2-3
size: .
DNA: TGTGCCAGCAGCCCCCTGGATAGCGGTAGAGATACGCAGTATTTT
CDR3: CASSPLDSGRDTQYF

D: .
V: TRBV5-1
length: 17
J: TRBJ2-7
size: .
DNA: TGCGCCAGCAGCTTGGCCTATTCCGGGACGAGTTACTACGAGCAGTACTTC
CDR3: CASSLAYSGTSYYEQYF

D: .
V: TRBV13
length: 18
J: TRBJ1-3
size: once
DNA: TGTGCCAGCAGCACAACCTTTTCCGGGCCTCTCTCTGGAAACACCATATATTTT
CDR3: CASSTTFSGPLSGNTIYF

D: .
V: TRBV19
length: 17
J: TRBJ2-1
size: .
DNA: TGTGCCAGTAGTACCCGGAGCTCACACTACCGGGGCAATGAGCAGTTCTTC
CDR3: CASSTRSSHYRGNEQFF

D: TRBD1
V: TRBV6-1
length: 15
J: TRBJ1-4
size: .
DNA: TGTGCCAGCAGTGAAGGGGGACAGAGTAATGAAAAACTGTTTTTT
CDR3: CASSEGGQSNEKLFF

D: .
V: TRBV28
length: 16
J: TRBJ2-4
size: .
DNA: TGTGCCAGCAGCACGGGACATCTAATAGCCAAAAACATTCAGTACTTC
CDR3: CASSTGHLIAKNIQYF

D: .
V: TRBV7-8
length: 13
J: TRBJ1-1
size: .
DNA: TGTGCCAGCAGCTTAATCGGTGGGGGTGAAGCTTTCTTT
CDR3: CASSLIGGGEAFF

D: .
V: TRBV14
length: 15
J: TRBJ2-7
size: .
DNA: TGTGCCAGCAGCCAAGAGCCGCAGGGTTGGTACGAGCAGTACTTC
CDR3: CASSQEPQGWYEQYF

D: TRBD2
V: TRBV6-6
length: 15
J: TRBJ2-2
size: once
DNA: TGTGCCAGCAGCCTAGCGGGAGCGTACACCGGGGAGCTGTTTTTT
CDR3: CASSLAGAYTGELFF

D: TRBD1
V: TRBV7-2
length: 14
J: TRBJ2-3
size: .
DNA: TGTGCCAGCAGCTTGGACAGGATAACCGATACGCAGTATTTT
CDR3: CASSLDRITDTQYF

D: TRBD1
V: TRBV7-6
length: 16
J: TRBJ2-7
size: .
DNA: TGTGCCAGCAGCTTAGACATGGGACAGGGAACCTACGAGCAGTACTTC
CDR3: CASSLDMGQGTYEQYF

D: TRBD2
V: TRBV3-1/TRBV3-2
length: 14
J: TRBJ2-5
size: .
DNA: TGTGCCAGCAGCCATGCGCAATTAGCGGGGACCCAGTACTTC
CDR3: CASSHAQLAGTQYF

D: .
V: TRBV7-6
length: 14
J: TRBJ1-2
size: .
DNA: TGTGCCAGCAGCTTACAGGAGGGTTTGAATGGCTACACCTTC
CDR3: CASSLQEGLNGYTF

D: .
V: TRBV28
length: 13
J: TRBJ2-7
size: .
DNA: TGTGCCAGCAGTTTGCAGGGGATATACGAGCAGTACTTC
CDR3: CASSLQGIYEQYF

D: TRBD2
V: TRBV14
length: 16
J: TRBJ2-1
size: .
DNA: TGTGCCAGCAGCCTCCCGGGACTAGCTCTGATCAATGAGCAGTTCTTC
CDR3: CASSLPGLALINEQFF

D: TRBD1
V: TRBV28
length: 15
J: TRBJ2-1
size: .
DNA: TGTGCCAGCAGTTTTTCAGGGGGTTCTGTCGATGAGCAGTTCTTC
CDR3: CASSFSGGSVDEQFF

D: TRBD1
V: TRBV28
length: 15
J: TRBJ1-4
size: .
DNA: TGTGCCAGCAGTCCAACACGACAGGGTGGCGAAAAACTGTTTTTT
CDR3: CASSPTRQGGEKLFF

D: TRBD1
V: TRBV5-1
length: 16
J: TRBJ2-7
size: .
DNA: TGCGCCAGCCCGGGACAGGGGCCCCTCGTCTCCTACGAGCAGTACTTC
CDR3: CASPGQGPLVSYEQYF

D: .
V: TRBV28
length: 13
J: TRBJ1-1
size: .
DNA: TGTGCCAGCAGTTTAAGGGGGAACACTGAAGCTTTCTTT
CDR3: CASSLRGNTEAFF

D: .
V: TRBV28
length: 17
J: TRBJ1-5
size: .
DNA: TGTGCCAGCAGTTTATTAGGGGTAGGTTATAGCAATCAGCCCCAGCATTTT
CDR3: CASSLLGVGYSNQPQHF

D: TRBD2
V: TRBV3-1/TRBV3-2
length: 15
J: TRBJ2-3
size: .
DNA: TGTGCCAGCAGCCAACTAGCGGGAGGGCAAGATACGCAGTATTTT
CDR3: CASSQLAGGQDTQYF

D: .
V: TRBV5-1
length: 14
J: TRBJ2-7
size: .
DNA: TGCGCCAGCAGCCAGACATTTAGCTCCTACGAGCAGTACTTC
CDR3: CASSQTFSSYEQYF

D: TRBD1
V: TRBV6-5
length: 15
J: TRBJ1-2
size: .
DNA: TGTGCCAGCAGCGGTACCGGGACAGGGAGCGATGGCTACACCTTC
CDR3: CASSGTGTGSDGYTF

D: .
V: TRBV7-9
length: 15
J: TRBJ1-5
size: .
DNA: TGTGCCAGCAGCTTAGGTCCGGGGTTCAATCAGCCCCAGCATTTT
CDR3: CASSLGPGFNQPQHF

D: TRBD1
V: TRBV6-5
length: 15
J: TRBJ2-2
size: .
DNA: TGTGCCAGCAGGCCGGGACAGCACAACACCGGGGAGCTGTTTTTT
CDR3: CASRPGQHNTGELFF

D: TRBD1
V: TRBV6-1
length: 15
J: TRBJ2-6
size: few
DNA: TGTGCCAGCAGTGAGTGGACAGGGGGTCGTGTACGACTGACTTTC
CDR3: CASSEWTGGRVRLTF

D: .
V: TRBV20-1
length: 10
J: TRBJ2-1
size: .
DNA: TGTTGTCTGGGTGTGAATGAGCAGTTCTTC
CDR3: CCLGVNEQFF

D: TRBD1
V: TRBV5-1
length: 13
J: TRBJ2-1
size: .
DNA: TGCGCCAGCAGCTTCCCAGGGGGCATTGAGCAGTTCTTC
CDR3: CASSFPGGIEQFF

D: .
V: TRBV27
length: 14
J: TRBJ1-6
size: once
DNA: TGTGCCAGCAGTTTGAGAGGGGTCCATTCACCCCTCCACTTT
CDR3: CASSLRGVHSPLHF

D: .
V: TRBV7-2
length: 15
J: TRBJ2-1
size: .
DNA: TGTGCCAGCAGCTTAGGATCATTTAGGGGAGCTGAGCAGTTCTTC
CDR3: CASSLGSFRGAEQFF

D: TRBD2
V: TRBV24-1
length: 15
J: TRBJ2-1
size: .
DNA: TGTGCCACCCACCTCACTAGCGGGGGGGGGAATGAGCAGTTCTTC
CDR3: CATHLTSGGGNEQFF

D: .
V: TRBV5-8
length: 13
J: TRBJ1-1
size: .
DNA: TGTGCCAGCAGCTTGGGGGGAGGGGATGAAGCTTTCTTT
CDR3: CASSLGGGDEAFF

D: TRBD2
V: TRBV27
length: 21
J: TRBJ2-3
size: .
DNA: TGTGCCAGCAGTTTATTTTTTGCCGGGACTAGCGGGAGGGCCGAAAGAGATACGCAGTATTTT
CDR3: CASSLFFAGTSGRAERDTQYF

D: .
V: TRBV5-6
length: 15
J: TRBJ1-2
size: .
DNA: TGTGCCAGCAGCTGGATCGGGGGCCAGATCTATGGCTACACCTTC
CDR3: CASSWIGGQIYGYTF